The 21 T cell receptor beta chains in this list originate from one sample, sequenced in a study of T cell repertoires in cytomegalovirus infection. TCRdb fed the reads into MiXCR, producing one record per CDR3 protein. This table has roughly 230,000 distinct CDR3 sequences, more than 15% appearing once. The sequenced sample consisted of CD8+ T cells from PBMCs. These receptors were collected from a human donor in good health (CMV status not recorded). Some clones in this sample may be carry-over from other donors' samples.

The DNA of the CDR3 is TGTGCCAGCAGCCTACTCGCAGGGCCCCGGACTAATGAAAAACTGTTTTTT. Its protein is CASSLLAGPRTNEKLFF. The V gene is TRBV6-6, the J gene TRBJ1-4; D is possibly TRBD1 (5 bases). CDR3 length: 17 amino acids. The V gene lost 6 bases and the J gene lost 2 bases, with 19 bases spanning the gap. Looked up from germline, CDR1 is MNHNY and CDR2 is SVGAGI (reference sequence).

This chain uses TRBV4-3 with TRBJ2-1; no clear D. Germline lookup yields CDR1 LGHNA and CDR2 YSLEER. V dropped 0 bases and J dropped 5 bases, with 8 bases sitting between them. The CDR3 extends over 14 amino acids. CDR3: CASSQDRTNNEQFF. The CDR3 DNA reads as TGCGCCAGCAGCCAAGATAGGACGAACAATGAGCAGTTCTTC.

This clonotype occurred many times. The J gene is TRBJ1-6, the V gene TRBV7-9, with D possibly matching TRBD1 (5 bases). CDR3 length: 18 amino acids. V lost 5 bases to trimming and J lost 0 bases, with 17 bases between them. The germline CDR1 and CDR2 sequences are SEHNR and FQNEAQ (reference sequence). The CDR3 nucleotides are TGTGCCAGCAGCGCCCCCGGGACGGAGAGCTCCTATAATTCACCCCTCCACTTT. Amino acids: CASSAPGTESSYNSPLHF. Supplemented by reference TRBV7-9 and TRBJ1-6, the full variable domain reads DTGVSQNPRHKITKRGQNVTFRCDPISEHNRLYWYRQTLGQGPEFLTYFQNEAQLEKSRLLSDRFSAERPKGSFSTLEIQRTEQGDSAMYLCASSAPGTESSYNSPLHFGNGTRLTVT.

The CDR3 here is CASSPFSSGGTTPQAYNEQFF. Here the CDR3 DNA reads TGCGCCAGCAGCCCTTTCTCTAGCGGGGGGACCACCCCCCAAGCCTACAATGAGCAGTTCTTC. This chain links TRBV4-3 with TRBJ2-1, with 11 bases lining up with TRBD2. Per the germline V gene, CDR1 is LGHNA and CDR2 is YSLEER. The J segment lost 2 bases and the V segment lost 4 bases, leaving 19 bases of the junction unmatched. The CDR3 has 21 residues.

A few counts support this clonotype. CDR3 region: CASSQREDRGHYGYTF. The DNA of the CDR3 is TGTGCCAGCAGCCAAAGGGAGGACAGGGGCCACTATGGCTACACCTTC. The chain links TRBV14 to TRBJ1-2; 9 bases fit TRBD1. The CDR3 spans 16 residues. Germline V lookup: CDR1 SGHDN, CDR2 FVKESK. Trimming at V came to 2 bases and at J to 3 bases, leaving 7 bases not matched to a gene. Variable domain in full (rest from reference TRBV14 and TRBJ1-2): EAGVTQFPSHSVIEKGQTVTLRCDPISGHDNLYWYRRVMGKEIKFLLHFVKESKQDESGMPNNRFLAERTGGTYSTLKVQPAELEDSGVYFCASSQREDRGHYGYTFGSGTRLTVV.

This chain's CDR3 is CASSLSVLGETQYF. For the CDR3, the DNA is TGTGCCAGCAGTTTATCAGTCCTAGGGGAGACCCAGTACTTC. The V gene is TRBV27, the J gene TRBJ2-5; D call uncertain. CDR1 and CDR2 (germline): MNHEY, SMNVEV (reference sequence). CDR3 length: 14 residues. V was shortened by 0 bases and J by 5 bases, with 10 bases between the two germline ends.

The chain carries TRBV15 and TRBJ2-1; D may be TRBD2 (6 bases). The ends were cut back, 3 bases at V and 6 bases at J, with 15 bases in the middle. Germline V CDR1 and CDR2: LNHNV, YYDKDF (reference sequence). The CDR3 loop spans 15 amino acids. For the CDR3, the DNA is TGTGCCACCAGCAGGGTGCCGGGACTTACCAATGAGCAGTTCTTC. It is translated as CATSRVPGLTNEQFF. Looking up the rest from reference TRBV15 and TRBJ2-1 gives the full variable domain: DAMVIQNPRYQVTQFGKPVTLSCSQTLNHNVMYWYQQKSSQAPKLLFHYYDKDFNNEADTPDNFQSRRPNTSFCFLDIRSPGLGDTAMYLCATSRVPGLTNEQFFGPGTRLTVL.

Note on this clonotype: This may stem from a read error, because a much larger clone lies one nucleotide away. This chain uses TRBV6-5 with TRBJ2-2, with D perhaps being TRBD1 or TRBD2 (5 bases each). The CDR3 has 14 residues. The V gene lost 3 bases and the J gene lost 4 bases, with 9 bases spanning the gap. CDR1 and CDR2 (germline): MNHEY, SVGAGI. CDR3 DNA: TGTGCCAGCAGTTATGGGGGACCCACCGGGGAGCTGTTTTTT. Encoded protein: CASSYGGPTGELFF.

This clonotype occurred many times. The rearrangement links TRBV7-2 to TRBJ2-3; either TRBD1 or TRBD2 may supply D (5 bases each). This CDR3 spans 15 amino acids. Trimming removed 0 bases at V and 4 bases at J, with 11 bases between. Germline V gene data show CDR1 as SGHTA and CDR2 as FQGNSA. This chain's CDR3 is CASSLAGAGADTQYF. CDR3 nucleotides: TGTGCCAGCAGCTTAGCCGGGGCCGGGGCAGATACGCAGTATTTT.

This clonotype was observed at least ten times. The chain is built from TRBV6-2 or TRBV6-3 and TRBJ2-7; tentative D call: TRBD2 (5 bases). Between the trimmed V and J ends, which lost 7 bases and 7 bases, there was a span of 17 bases. This CDR3 is 13 amino acids long. Germline V gives CDR1 MNHEY, CDR2 SVGEGT. The CDR3 region is CASTITAGHEQYF. The CDR3 DNA reads TGTGCCAGCACTATAACGGCGGGCCATGAGCAGTACTTC.

This clonotype turned up a few times. V is TRBV6-2 or TRBV6-3 and J is TRBJ2-7; D uncertain. Germline CDR1 and CDR2: MNHEY and SVGEGT. Trimming cost V 2 bases and J 2 bases, with 7 bases left between them. CDR3 length: 13 residues. CDR3 in amino acids: CASSYIAAYEQYF. In nucleotides, the CDR3 is TGTGCCAGCAGTTACATCGCGGCCTACGAGCAGTACTTC.

The rearrangement uses TRBV11-2 and TRBJ2-2, with a tentative D call TRBD2 (5 bases). Trimming shortened V by 7 bases and J by 10 bases, and 10 bases separated the two germline ends. CDR3 length equals 11 residues. Germline CDR1 and CDR2: SGHAT and FQNNGV. The CDR3 here is CASNRDPELFF. CDR3 sequence (DNA): TGTGCCAGCAACCGGGATCCGGAGCTGTTTTTT.

This clonotype was seen at least ten times. This rearrangement joins TRBV6-5 to TRBJ2-5, with D unclear. V lost 0 bases and J 1 base, leaving 6 bases between the germline ends. Germline loops: CDR1 MNHEY, CDR2 SVGAGI. The CDR3 length is 14 residues. Here the CDR3 reads CASSYSAVQETQYF. The CDR3, as DNA: TGTGCCAGCAGTTACTCGGCAGTCCAAGAGACCCAGTACTTC.

This clonotype was counted many times. V usage is TRBV7-6 and J usage is TRBJ1-6; D is possibly TRBD1 (6 bases). This CDR3 contains 14 residues. Trimming removed 4 bases at V and 5 bases at J, with 9 bases between. Germline CDR1 and CDR2: SGHVS and FNYEAQ. In nucleotides, the CDR3 is TGTGCCAGCAGCTCTCAGGGGCATAATTCACCCCTCCACTTT. Its protein product is CASSSQGHNSPLHF.

This chain uses TRBV28 with TRBJ2-1; D not certain. V was cut by 3 bases and J by 4 bases, with 7 bases left in between. The CDR3 totals 13 residues. The germline V gene has CDR1 MDHEN and CDR2 SYDVKM. The CDR3 reads CASSLTHYNEQFF. CDR3 coding DNA: TGTGCCAGCAGTTTGACCCATTACAATGAGCAGTTCTTC.

The chain recombines TRBV20-1 with TRBJ2-3; D is undetermined. Trimming took off 2 bases at V and 0 bases at J, with 15 bases between the two ends. CDR3 length: 16 residues. CDR1 is DFQATT and CDR2 is SNEGSKA in the germline V gene (reference sequence). CDR3 region: CSARYIRSPSTDTQYF. The CDR3 DNA is TGCAGTGCTAGATACATTCGCAGCCCTAGCACAGATACGCAGTATTTT.

This clonotype was observed a handful of times. V gene TRBV7-9 combines with J gene TRBJ2-4; 7 bases agree with TRBD1. The CDR3 extends over 14 amino acids. The germline V gene encodes CDR1 SEHNR and CDR2 FQNEAQ (reference sequence). V shed 4 bases and J 5 bases; nucleotides not matched to a gene: 5. The CDR3 protein is CASSYTGTENIQYF. The CDR3 DNA reads TGTGCCAGCAGCTATACGGGGACAGAAAACATTCAGTACTTC. Combining the CDR3 with reference TRBV7-9 and TRBJ2-4 gives the whole variable domain DTGVSQNPRHKITKRGQNVTFRCDPISEHNRLYWYRQTLGQGPEFLTYFQNEAQLEKSRLLSDRFSAERPKGSFSTLEIQRTEQGDSAMYLCASSYTGTENIQYFGAGTRLSVL.

This clonotype has ten or more counts. V usage is TRBV7-2 and J usage is TRBJ2-5; D may be TRBD2 (6 bases). The CDR3 spans 15 residues. V was shortened by 1 base and J by 1 base, with 10 bases between the two germline ends. Germline CDR1 is SGHTA and CDR2 is FQGNSA. CDR3 in DNA: TGTGCCAGCAGCTTAGTGTTGCGGGGCCAAGAGACCCAGTACTTC. It encodes CASSLVLRGQETQYF.

This clonotype was seen only a few times. V is TRBV5-5 and J is TRBJ2-3; 7 bases match TRBD1. Germline CDR1 SGHKS, CDR2 YYEKEE (reference sequence). The junction had 3 bases not matched to a gene; V was cut back by 0 bases and J by 2 bases. This CDR3 contains 15 residues. The CDR3: CASSLGGTDTDTQYF. For the CDR3, the DNA is TGTGCCAGCAGCTTGGGGGGGACAGACACAGATACGCAGTATTTT. Complete variable domain (other parts from reference TRBV5-5 and TRBJ2-3): DAGVTQSPTHLIKTRGQQVTLRCSPISGHKSVSWYQQVLGQGPQFIFQYYEKEERGRGNFPDRFSARQFPNYSSELNVNALLLGDSALYLCASSLGGTDTDTQYFGPGTRLTVL.

The chain has TRBV7-6 and TRBJ2-2, with 10 bases that match TRBD1. The junction had 9 bases not matched to a gene; V was cut back by 4 bases and J by 4 bases. Germline V gene sequence: CDR1 SGHVS, CDR2 FNYEAQ. The CDR3 length is 17 residues. As DNA, the CDR3 is TGTGCCAGCAGCTCAAACCGGGACAGGGGAATCACCGGGGAGCTGTTTTTT. Its translation is CASSSNRDRGITGELFF.

The chain couples TRBV6-5 to TRBJ2-7; 10 positions agree with TRBD1. J gave up 0 bases and V 0 bases, and 2 bases lay outside the gene matches. Germline-derived CDR1 and CDR2 are MNHEY and SVGAGI. The CDR3 length is 16 residues. In nucleotides, the CDR3 is TGTGCCAGCAGTTACTCATGGGACAGGGGCTCCTACGAGCAGTACTTC. It yields the protein CASSYSWDRGSYEQYF.